Below, 26 T cell receptor beta chains from the same sample are listed, as sequenced in a study of Graves' ophthalmopathy and Graves' hyperthyroidism. Beta-chain TCR CDR3 regions were amplified from RNA transcripts. RT-PCR was first run with HTBI primers, then multiplex PCR in a second round. One entry per CDR3 protein results from TCRdb running MiXCR on the multiplex PCR reads. Among around 1,000,000 distinct CDR3 sequences listed, 36% were seen once. The sequenced sample consisted of peripheral blood or thyroid tissue (not recorded which). Source of these receptors: an adult man with Graves' hyperthyroidism.

This clonotype has ten or more counts. The V call is TRBV10-1, the J call TRBJ1-5; D is ambiguous. The length of the CDR3 is 15 residues. The germline V and J ends were trimmed by 4 bases and 2 bases, with 12 bases remaining between them. In germline, CDR1 is WNHNN, CDR2 SYGVQD (reference sequence). The CDR3 DNA sequence: TGCGCCAGCAGTGCGGCAGCCGCGCGCAATCAGCCCCAGCATTTT. Translated, it gives CASSAAAARNQPQHF.

This clonotype has only a few counts. This chain uses TRBV12-3 or TRBV12-4 with TRBJ1-5; a weak D match, TRBD1 (6 bases). The CDR3 has 18 amino acids. The V end was cut by 4 bases, the J end by 0 bases, with 19 bases between. CDR3 in DNA: TGTGCCAGCAGTTACCGACCGACAAGGGACACTAGCAATCAGCCCCAGCATTTT. This sequence encodes CASSYRPTRDTSNQPQHF.

This clonotype turned up a few times. The CDR3 coding sequence is TGTGCCAGCAGGGCTGCGAAGGGACAGGGGGAAGTAAAACTGTTTTTT. Protein product: CASRAAKGQGEVKLFF. V is TRBV6-5 and J is TRBJ1-4, with 11 bases fitting TRBD1. CDR1 and CDR2 from the germline V gene are MNHEY and SVGAGI. The CDR3 sequence is 16 residues long. After removal of 6 bases from V and 10 bases from J, the junction contained 13 bases not matched to a gene.

The CDR3, as DNA: TGTGCCAGTAGAACGACGGACAGGAGCAATCAGCCCCAGCATTTT. Its translation: CASRTTDRSNQPQHF. V is TRBV19 and J is TRBJ1-5; the match to TRBD1 covers 7 bases. V trimming: 6 bases; J trimming: 1 base; junction bases outside the gene matches: 6. CDR1 is LNHDA, CDR2 SQIVND, per germline (reference sequence). This CDR3 is 15 amino acids long.

The J gene is TRBJ2-7, the V gene TRBV20-1; no reliable D call. V dropped 3 bases and J dropped 3 bases, with 15 bases sitting between them. Germline CDR1 reads DFQATT; CDR2 reads SNEGSKA (reference sequence). This CDR3 spans 14 amino acids. The CDR3 sequence is CSAREQSLSYEQYF. The DNA of the CDR3 is TGCAGTGCTAGGGAACAGTCTTTAAGCTACGAGCAGTACTTC.

The rearrangement joins TRBV2 to TRBJ1-2; D is unclear. There are 15 residues in the CDR3. With 0 bases removed from V and 7 bases from J, the gap between germline ends came to 15 bases. CDR1 and CDR2 (germline): SNHLY, FYNNEI. CDR3 loop: CASSEAMAAGGGYTF. The CDR3 nucleotides read TGTGCCAGCAGTGAAGCTATGGCGGCAGGCGGTGGCTACACCTTC.

This clonotype showed up many times. The chain recombines TRBV7-6 with TRBJ2-7; D might be TRBD1 or TRBD2, each matching 5 bases. V dropped 2 bases and J dropped 3 bases, with 11 bases sitting between them. CDR3 length equals 14 residues. Germline assignment: CDR1 SGHVS and CDR2 FNYEAQ. For the CDR3, the DNA is TGTGCCAGCAGCTTATCCGGGGCAGACTACGAGCAGTACTTC. Its translation: CASSLSGADYEQYF.

The V gene is TRBV12-3 or TRBV12-4, the J gene TRBJ1-5; 10 bases are shared with TRBD1. This CDR3 region has 17 residues. V lost 5 bases and J lost 0; bases outside the gene matches: 7. The CDR3 DNA follows: TGTGCCAGCAGTGCGACAGGGGGCAGGGGTAGCAATCAGCCCCAGCATTTT. It translates to CASSATGGRGSNQPQHF.

Points on this clonotype: A much larger clone differs from this one at a single base, so this may be a read error. The chain couples TRBV11-2 to TRBJ2-7; D not certain. Germline V gives CDR1 SGHAT, CDR2 FQNNGV. CDR3 size: 14 residues. The ends were cut back, 1 base at V and 2 bases at J, with 9 bases in the middle. The CDR3 sequence is CASSLVEQPYEQYF. The DNA of the CDR3 is TGTGCCAGCAGCTTAGTTGAGCAGCCCTACGAGCAGTACTTC.

The genes are TRBV20-1 and TRBJ2-7, with 15 positions matching TRBD2. Germline V gives CDR1 DFQATT, CDR2 SNEGSKA (reference sequence). The V segment lost 0 bases and the J segment 6 bases; nucleotides outside the gene matches: 9. There are 17 residues in the CDR3. The CDR3: CSARDQGRTSGRGEQYF. CDR3 coding DNA: TGCAGTGCTAGAGATCAAGGAAGGACTAGCGGGAGGGGCGAGCAGTACTTC.

This clonotype has a count of ten or more. The gene calls are TRBV4-3 and TRBJ1-3; no clear D gene. The germline V gene encodes CDR1 LGHNA and CDR2 YSLEER. Trimming took 2 bases from V and 0 from J, leaving 14 bases between them. The CDR3 consists of 17 residues. CDR3 DNA sequence: TGCGCCAGCAGCCAAATCGGAGCGTCCAGCTCTGGAAACACCATATATTTT. Translating it yields CASSQIGASSSGNTIYF.

This clonotype was seen many times. In nucleotides, the CDR3 is TGTGCCAGCAGTTATCAGGGAAGCACTGAAGCTTTCTTT. The encoded protein is CASSYQGSTEAFF. The chain links TRBV6-6 to TRBJ1-1, with D possibly being TRBD1 (5 bases). In germline, CDR1 is MNHNY, CDR2 SVGAGI (reference sequence). The CDR3 has 13 residues. Trimming removed 3 bases at V and 4 bases at J, with 9 bases between.

The V and J genes are TRBV4-3 and TRBJ2-7; tentatively, D is TRBD1 (6 bases). Germline V gene lookup returns CDR1 LGHNA and CDR2 YSLEER. V was clipped by 1 base and J by 4 bases, with 11 bases between them. This CDR3 region has 14 residues. The CDR3 region is CASSQGIGTYEQYF. In DNA, the CDR3 is TGCGCCAGCAGCCAAGGGATTGGGACATACGAGCAGTACTTC.

This clonotype was seen only a few times. This CDR3 reads CASSAGAGNEQYF. The CDR3 region has the DNA TGTGCCAGCAGTGCAGGGGCAGGGAATGAGCAGTACTTC. This chain links TRBV12-3 or TRBV12-4 with TRBJ2-7; possible D gene TRBD1, 6 bases. CDR3 length equals 13 residues. V shed 5 bases and J shed 7 bases, with 15 bases lying between them.

The sample holds many counts of this clonotype. The chain couples TRBV7-9 to TRBJ2-7; 7 bases are a match to TRBD2. The CDR3 length is 15 residues. Germline-derived CDR1 and CDR2 are SEHNR and FQNEAQ (reference sequence). Unmatched junction bases numbered 9, after V lost 4 bases and J lost 3 bases. CDR3 region: CASSSGLSVVYEQYF. CDR3 sequence (DNA): TGTGCCAGCAGCTCGGGACTATCGGTGGTCTACGAGCAGTACTTC.

In this sample, this clonotype turned up many times. This chain links TRBV7-9 with TRBJ1-1, with TRBD1 identical over 8 bases. J lost 12 bases, V lost 5 bases, and 11 bases had no gene match. The CDR3 has 13 amino acids. CDR1 is SEHNR, CDR2 FQNEAQ, per germline (reference sequence). The CDR3 region has the DNA TGTGCCAGCAGCAGCCTGGGGGACAGGACAACTTTCTTT. Protein sequence: CASSSLGDRTTFF. Full variable domain (rest looked up from reference TRBV7-9 and TRBJ1-1): DTGVSQNPRHKITKRGQNVTFRCDPISEHNRLYWYRQTLGQGPEFLTYFQNEAQLEKSRLLSDRFSAERPKGSFSTLEIQRTEQGDSAMYLCASSSLGDRTTFFGQGTRLTVV.

This clonotype was found many times. The chain has TRBV5-8 and TRBJ2-7; TRBD2 agrees at 7 bases. The CDR3 loop spans 15 amino acids. V lost 7 bases, J lost 0 bases, and 10 bases stayed unmatched. Germline loops: CDR1 SGHTS, CDR2 YDEGEE. CDR3 amino acids: CASATEVAGSYEQYF. As DNA, the CDR3 is TGTGCCAGCGCAACTGAGGTAGCGGGCTCCTACGAGCAGTACTTC. The whole variable domain, remainder taken from reference TRBV5-8 and TRBJ2-7, is EAGVTQSPTHLIKTRGQQATLRCSPISGHTSVYWYQQALGLGLQFLLWYDEGEERNRGNFPPRFSGRQFPNYSSELNVNALELEDSALYLCASATEVAGSYEQYFGPGTRLTVT.

The J gene is TRBJ2-7, the V gene TRBV6-2 or TRBV6-3; perhaps TRBD1 as D (6 bases). V dropped 6 bases and J dropped 2 bases, with 14 bases sitting between them. Germline CDR1 reads MNHEY; CDR2 reads SVGEGT. The CDR3 loop spans 14 amino acids. Written as DNA, the CDR3 is TGTGCCAGCAGAAGGACAGCAGGAACCTACGAGCAGTACTTC. Protein: CASRRTAGTYEQYF.

The genes are TRBV13 and TRBJ1-1, with D possibly TRBD1 on 6 matching bases. Trimming shortened V by 5 bases and J by 1 base, and 17 bases separated the two germline ends. Looked up from germline, CDR1 is PRHDT and CDR2 is FYEKMQ (reference sequence). The CDR3 has 16 amino acids. The CDR3 DNA reads as TGTGCCAGCAGCCCCAGGGGAGTTCAGGAGAACACTGAAGCTTTCTTT. Encoded protein: CASSPRGVQENTEAFF.

Only one count was recorded for this clonotype. Possible read error: a much larger clone is one base away. The V and J genes are TRBV20-1 and TRBJ2-7; no clear D gene. CDR3 length: 14 amino acids. Germline CDR1 DFQATT, CDR2 SNEGSKA (reference sequence). The CDR3 nucleotides read TGCAGTGCTAGAGTGCGTAGCCAAACCTACGAGCAGTGCTTC. It specifies CSARVRSQTYEQCF.

The chain has TRBV5-1 and TRBJ2-5, with D tentatively TRBD2 (6 bases). The CDR3 length is 18 residues. The germline V gene has CDR1 SGHRS and CDR2 YFSETQ. The ends were cut back, 0 bases at V and 1 base at J, with 19 bases in the middle. CDR3 residues: CASSLADSSGRFQETQYF. The CDR3 DNA sequence: TGCGCCAGCAGCTTGGCCGATAGTAGCGGCCGTTTCCAAGAGACCCAGTACTTC.

This clonotype was seen ten or more times. The J gene is TRBJ1-1, the V gene TRBV9, with a possible D match to TRBD1 (6 bases). In germline, CDR1 is SGDLS, CDR2 YYNGEE. V was cut by 6 bases and J by 0 bases, with 9 bases left in between. The CDR3 contains 13 residues. The CDR3 region is CASMRGMNTEAFF. The CDR3 nucleotides are TGTGCCAGCATGAGGGGGATGAACACTGAAGCTTTCTTT.

This chain links TRBV10-3 with TRBJ1-2; D is unresolved. CDR3 length: 15 amino acids. The V and J ends lost 0 bases and 8 bases respectively, with 16 bases between them. Germline lookup yields CDR1 ENHRY and CDR2 SYGVKD. The CDR3 loop is CAISESLGRAEGYTF. Written as DNA, the CDR3 is TGTGCCATCAGTGAGTCACTCGGGAGGGCAGAAGGCTACACCTTC.

This clonotype has just a few counts. A much larger clone lies one base from this, so it may be a read error. The V call is TRBV7-3, the J call TRBJ2-2; 8 nucleotides align to TRBD2. The CDR3 loop spans 15 amino acids. Germline V CDR1 and CDR2: SGHTA, FQGTGA. DNA for the CDR3: TGTGCCAGCAGCTTACAGAGGCGGGAGGCAGGGGAGCTGTTGTTT. This sequence encodes CASSLQRREAGELLF.

This clonotype came up many times. The chain has TRBV19 and TRBJ1-5; tentative D call: TRBD1 (6 bases). In germline, CDR1 is LNHDA, CDR2 SQIVND (reference sequence). The ends were cut back, 7 bases at V and 7 bases at J, with 17 bases in the middle. The CDR3 extends over 14 amino acids. In nucleotides, the CDR3 is TGTGCCAGTATGACAGGCTACATGGGCCAGCCCCAGCATTTT. It yields the protein CASMTGYMGQPQHF.

This clonotype turned up a few times. The rearrangement joins TRBV7-2 to TRBJ1-1; possible D gene TRBD1, 5 bases. V was trimmed by 3 bases and J by 10 bases, leaving 9 bases between them. The CDR3 totals 11 residues. The germline V gene has CDR1 SGHTA and CDR2 FQGNSA. The CDR3 region has the DNA TGTGCCAGCAGCTTCCAGGGTGTAGCTTTCTTT. Protein sequence: CASSFQGVAFF.